Listed below are T cell receptor beta chains from one sample, sequenced in a study of T cells in Graves' hyperthyroidism and ophthalmopathy. TCRdb fed the multiplex PCR reads into MiXCR, producing one record per CDR3 protein. Among a few hundred thousand distinct CDR3 sequences listed, approximately 13% were seen once. Sequencing was performed on blood. These receptors originate from a woman younger than 30 with Graves' hyperthyroidism. Each CDR3 is given with its conserved first and last residue. A D gene is named only where the DNA matches it firmly. The listing skips clone size in some rows; elsewhere it reads once, few, many or a size class.

J gene	D gene	clone size	V gene	CDR3 protein	CDR3 DNA
TRBJ2-1	.	few	TRBV12-3/TRBV12-4	CASSKVFGGEQFF	TGTGCCAGCAGCAAAGTATTCGGAGGCGAGCAGTTCTTC
TRBJ2-1	TRBD2	many	TRBV7-9	CASSQPSGRDNEQFF	TGTGCCAGCAGCCAGCCTAGCGGGAGGGACAATGAGCAGTTCTTC
TRBJ1-1	TRBD1	many	TRBV12-3/TRBV12-4	CASSSLGWTGERAFF	TGTGCCAGCAGTTCCCTAGGGTGGACAGGGGAGCGAGCTTTCTTT
TRBJ2-5	.	many	TRBV6-5	CASSYSGEQETQYF	TGTGCCAGCAGTTACTCAGGGGAGCAAGAGACCCAGTACTTC
TRBJ2-2	.	.	TRBV27	CASSLRQLWAGSAGELFF	TGTGCCAGCAGTTTGAGACAGTTATGGGCAGGGTCAGCCGGGGAGCTGTTTTTT
TRBJ2-7	.	few	TRBV9	CASSVGAGSFNEQYF	TGTGCCAGCAGCGTAGGGGCAGGGAGTTTTAACGAGCAGTACTTC
TRBJ1-1	.	many	TRBV20-1	CSETGPGGAEAFF	TGCAGTGAGACGGGACCGGGCGGAGCTGAAGCTTTCTTT
TRBJ2-6	TRBD1	.	TRBV6-1	CASSQTGAGANVLTF	TGTGCCAGCAGCCAGACAGGGGCTGGGGCCAACGTCCTGACTTTC
TRBJ2-7	.	many	TRBV20-1	CSARVPGGSYEQYF	TGCAGTGCTAGAGTACCGGGCGGCTCCTACGAGCAGTACTTC
TRBJ2-3	.	many	TRBV30	CAWELAGSTDTQYF	TGTGCCTGGGAATTGGCGGGTAGCACAGATACGCAGTATTTT
TRBJ1-1	TRBD1	many	TRBV20-1	CSARAGATGGHREAFF	TGCAGTGCTAGAGCGGGGGCGACAGGGGGCCATCGGGAAGCTTTCTTT
TRBJ2-5	.	many	TRBV7-2	CASSQAPRGGWETQYF	TGTGCCAGCAGCCAAGCACCGAGGGGGGGCTGGGAGACCCAGTACTTC
TRBJ1-1	.	many	TRBV3-1	CASSQDSQGIEAFF	TGTGCCAGCAGCCAAGATTCCCAGGGAATTGAAGCTTTCTTT
TRBJ2-2	.	few	TRBV27	CASSSQADRTGELFF	TGTGCCAGCAGTTCCCAGGCGGACCGAACCGGGGAGCTGTTTTTT
TRBJ1-2	.	few	TRBV5-1	CASSLYQASNYGYTF	TGCGCCAGCAGCTTGTACCAGGCTTCTAACTATGGCTACACCTTC
TRBJ1-6	.	few	TRBV3-1	CASSNQLGSPLHF	TGTGCCAGCAGCAACCAGCTGGGTTCACCCCTCCACTTT
TRBJ2-3	TRBD2	.	TRBV20-1	CSTRLAGVGRDTQYF	TGCAGTACCCGACTAGCGGGGGTGGGCCGGGATACGCAGTATTTT
TRBJ1-5	TRBD1	.	TRBV27	CASSVTGTGGQPQHF	TGTGCCAGCAGTGTCACCGGGACAGGGGGTCAGCCCCAGCATTTT
TRBJ2-7	TRBD1	many	TRBV20-1	CSAVPGQSSYEQYF	TGCAGTGCTGTTCCGGGACAGAGCTCCTACGAGCAGTACTTC
TRBJ1-3	TRBD1	many	TRBV12-3/TRBV12-4	CASSTQGQGAGNTIYF	TGTGCCAGCAGTACCCAGGGACAGGGGGCTGGAAACACCATATATTTT
TRBJ1-2	.	.	TRBV6-1	CASSASSFYGYTF	TGTGCCAGCAGCGCGTCTTCTTTCTATGGCTACACCTTC
TRBJ1-2	TRBD1	many	TRBV4-3	CASSQSTGAGYGYTF	TGCGCCAGCAGCCAATCTACAGGGGCAGGTTATGGCTACACCTTC
TRBJ2-3	.	many	TRBV4-2	CASSQSLFSASGSRTDTQYF	TGTGCCAGCAGCCAATCCCTCTTTTCGGCAAGCGGGTCCCGCACAGATACGCAGTATTTT
TRBJ1-3	.	many	TRBV27	CASRPAGFRYSGNTIYF	TGTGCCAGCAGACCGGCGGGCTTCCGCTACTCTGGAAACACCATATATTTT
TRBJ1-4	.	many	TRBV20-1	CSAPRPGGTNEKLFF	TGCAGTGCCCCCAGGCCGGGTGGGACTAATGAAAAACTGTTTTTT
TRBJ2-7	TRBD1	many	TRBV18	CASSPGTGMSYEQYF	TGTGCCAGCTCACCAGGGACAGGGATGTCCTACGAGCAGTACTTC
TRBJ1-2	TRBD1	many	TRBV6-1	CASSGPGTASYGYTF	TGTGCCAGCAGTGGACCCGGGACAGCCAGCTATGGCTACACCTTC
TRBJ1-4	TRBD1	few	TRBV7-3	CASSLTGGQDEKLFF	TGTGCCAGCAGCTTAACGGGGGGACAGGATGAAAAACTGTTTTTT
TRBJ1-4	TRBD1	.	TRBV5-1	CASSGQGASEKLFF	TGCGCCAGCAGCGGTCAGGGGGCGAGTGAAAAACTGTTTTTT
TRBJ2-1	.	few	TRBV7-3	CASSNLVSLVNEQFF	TGTGCCAGCAGCAACCTAGTAAGCCTTGTGAATGAGCAGTTCTTC
TRBJ1-5	.	many	TRBV28	CASSFLGPSNQPQHF	TGTGCCAGCAGCTTTCTAGGCCCAAGCAATCAGCCCCAGCATTTT